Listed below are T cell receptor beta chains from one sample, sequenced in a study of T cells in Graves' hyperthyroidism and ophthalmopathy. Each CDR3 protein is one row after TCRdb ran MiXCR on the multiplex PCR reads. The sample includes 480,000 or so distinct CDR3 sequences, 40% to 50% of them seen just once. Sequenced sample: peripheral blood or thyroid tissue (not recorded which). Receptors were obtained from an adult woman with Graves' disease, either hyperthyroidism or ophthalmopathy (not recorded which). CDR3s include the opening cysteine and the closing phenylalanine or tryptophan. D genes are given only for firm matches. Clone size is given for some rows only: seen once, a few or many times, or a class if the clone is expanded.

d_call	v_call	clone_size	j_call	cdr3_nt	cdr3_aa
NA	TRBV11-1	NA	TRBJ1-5	TGTGCCAGCAGCTTAGCGAACCCTCGAGAGACCCAGCATTTT	CASSLANPRETQHF
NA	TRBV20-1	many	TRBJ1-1	TGCAGTGCCTCGTCCCCGGTCGGTTTGAACACTGAAGCTTTCTTT	CSASSPVGLNTEAFF
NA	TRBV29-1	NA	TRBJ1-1	TGCAGCGTTGAAGTAGTTCAGGGCACTGAAGCTTTCTTT	CSVEVVQGTEAFF
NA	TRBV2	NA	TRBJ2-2	TGTGCCAGCAGGGTCGAGGGGGAGCTGTTTTTT	CASRVEGELFF
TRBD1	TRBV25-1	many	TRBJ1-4	TGTGCCAGCAGCAAGGGACAGGACACCCTATTGCTGTTTTTT	CASSKGQDTLLLFF
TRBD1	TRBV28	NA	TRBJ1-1	TGTGCCTGCAGAACCGGACAGGCCCCGTTACCGAACACTGAAGCTTTCTTT	CACRTGQAPLPNTEAFF
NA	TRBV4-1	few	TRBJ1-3	TGCGCCAGCAGCCAAGACCAGCATGGGGGAAACACCATATATTTT	CASSQDQHGGNTIYF
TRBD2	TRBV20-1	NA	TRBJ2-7	TGCAGTGCTAGCGGACCGACTAGCGGGAGGACCTACGAGCAGTACTTC	CSASGPTSGRTYEQYF
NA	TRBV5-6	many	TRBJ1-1	TGTGCCAGCAGCTTCGCTCGGGGCACTGAAGCTTTCTTT	CASSFARGTEAFF
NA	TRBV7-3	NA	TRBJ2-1	TGTGCCAGCAGCGCGCTAGCAGACTCCTACAATGAGCAGTTCTTC	CASSALADSYNEQFF
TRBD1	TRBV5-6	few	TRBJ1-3	TGTGCCAGCAGCTCACCTTTCTCCTGGGACAGGGGAGGAAACACCATATATTTT	CASSSPFSWDRGGNTIYF
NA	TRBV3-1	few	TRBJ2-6	TGTGCCAGCAGCCAAGGGAAGGGCTGGGGGGCCAACGTCCTGACTTTC	CASSQGKGWGANVLTF
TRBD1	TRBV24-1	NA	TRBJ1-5	TGTGCCACCAGTGAACCGACAGGGACCCAGCCCCAGCATTTT	CATSEPTGTQPQHF
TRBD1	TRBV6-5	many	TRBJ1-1	TGTGCCAGCAGTTCACAGGGGTACACTGAAGCTTTCTTT	CASSSQGYTEAFF
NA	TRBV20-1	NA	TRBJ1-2	TGCAGTGCTACCTATCCGGGAACTGGAAACACCTTC	CSATYPGTGNTF
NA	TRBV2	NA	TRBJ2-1	TGTGCCAGCAGCGAGGGCCCTGCGATTCCGAGGGGGGACTTCTTC	CASSEGPAIPRGDFF